This TCR beta chain was recorded in a study of blood T cell repertoires in COVID-19. The CDR3 runs to 17 residues. Trimming took 6 bases from V and 5 from J; bases not matched to a gene: 13. Germline CDR1 LNHDA, CDR2 SQIVND (reference sequence). Cohorts were determined from participant-reported clinical history. Produced via immunoSEQ multiplex PCR; TCRdb's table is partial and in-frame only. The table shows 150,000 or so clones, with about four fifths occurring only once. The sample taken for sequencing was PBMCs or T cells enriched from blood (not recorded which). The gene calls are TRBV19 and TRBJ2-2; 9 nucleotides align to TRBD1. This clonotype was sampled from a man aged 55 to 70 who had recovered from COVID-19. The CDR3: CASSARSGQGKTGELFF. DNA for the CDR3: TGTGCCAGTAGCGCTCGATCGGGACAGGGCAAAACCGGGGAGCTGTTTTTT.